One TCR beta chain is described in this entry. It lacks a known antigen. No base quality values were provided; no much bigger clone lies one nucleotide off. The sample originates from a study of blood T cells in healthy people across ages (dated by TCRdb to 2014 to 2015). Study-level background: In model experiments, template switching captured roughly one uniquely barcoded TCR beta cDNA molecule for every two T cells. To track age-related changes in TCR beta repertoire diversity, the study relied on deep sequencing normalized with unique cDNA molecular identifiers. Four age groups were formed from the donors: young (average roughly 15 years), middle-aged (approximately 39), aged (more than 55) and long-lived (less than 85). For two donors (one aged 18 to 29 and one aged 80 or older), the study analyzed two additional independent replicas of 1 million unique cDNA reads from the same blood draw. On the study overall, not on this receptor specifically: Compared with the aged group, the long-lived group had more naive CD4+ T cells, fewer expanded clones and increased TCR diversity, suggesting age selection. Donor CMV infection status was unknown, potentially confounding age-related changes in expanded clonotypes. Estimates of total diversity based on one million sequenced T cells were regarded as lower bounds and as underestimates. Because profiling used bulk unsorted PBMCs, naive and antigen-experienced compartments could not be compared conclusively. As age increased, observed TCR beta diversity per million T cells dropped in a roughly linear way, and a significant reduction was already evident by age 40. There was a strong correlation between observed TCR beta diversity and the percentage of naive T cells measured by flow cytometry.

Trimming takes 4 bases off V and 15 bases off J; junction bases not matched to a gene: 9. Taken from cysteine to phenylalanine, the CDR3 has 11 residues. The only DNA kept is the CDR3, 33 bases in frame from the first base. Via the germline V gene (reference sequence), CDR1 is DFQATT and CDR2 SNEGSKA. Donors were around 37 systemically healthy Caucasian individuals from Russia aged roughly 6 to 95 years. Ten milliliters of peripheral blood were collected from each donor into EDTA-treated Vacutainer tubes. Ficoll-Paque density-gradient centrifugation was used to isolate PBMCs, with at least 7 million obtained per sample. Trizol reagent was used to extract total RNA from the PBMCs, yielding at least 5.5 micrograms per sample. For every donor, an aliquot of PBMCs went through flow cytometry to measure the percentages of naive CD45RAhigh/CD27high T cells. The library was made by 5' RACE. For sequencing, an Illumina HiSeq 2500 was employed. A second PCR of roughly 7 to 12 cycles was run with a J-beta primer mix and a sample-barcoded 5' primer. A unique molecular identifier was introduced onto each TCR beta cDNA molecule by a template-switch 5' adaptor carrying 12 random nucleotides. Each sample yielded at least 3 million CDR3-containing paired-end reads. First-strand cDNA synthesis was performed from all RNA using the Mint cDNA synthesis kit, with priming by a TRBC-specific oligonucleotide. After uracil-DNA glycosylase treatment, a first 18-cycle PCR used universal primers M1SS and BC2_uni_R on all cDNA. The original pipeline was this. Each sample was normalized by randomly selecting 1 million high-quality reads, each carrying a distinct molecular identifier. Instead of being binned into consensus sequences, reads with shared molecular identifiers were discarded. MiTCR, with a Q25 quality threshold and the strictest error-elimination algorithm, was used for CDR3 identification, clonotype clustering and error correction. A nonparametric unseen species model using Euler transformation provided a lower-bound estimate of total TCR beta diversity. TCRdb handled the public reads itself, with Q25 trimming in fastp and clone calling in MiXCR, and kept productive beta chains. Merged by CDR3 protein, the rows form single entries marked with the most common genes and DNA. The V and J calls come from TCRdb's annotation, not from the publication. Across this sample there are some 760,000 distinct CDR3 sequences, with about 25% seen only once. Roughly a tenth of the sample rests with the top ten.

This sample also appeared in a second study, on T cells of mothers and their children. Per that second paper: Donors were nine systemically healthy Caucasian individuals: three mothers and their six children. cDNA synthesis used all of the extracted RNA, with approximately 1.4 ug of RNA in each 15 ul reaction. In the second PCR, the M1S primer introduced both the sample barcodes and 2-4 random nucleotides. More than 9 million TCR beta CDR3 reads were obtained from each mother, and about 3 million reads were obtained from each child. Thymic selection similarly shapes TCR recombination output in related and unrelated pairs, with minor effect from inherited differences. Normalized repertoire overlap was always found to be slightly, but never significantly, higher in related mother-child pairs than in unrelated mother-child pairs. Persistent microchimeric T cell clones were not detected, at a sensitivity of approximately 98 clones per million clonotypes. Deep NGS was used in the study to compare the TCR beta repertoires of mothers and children and to look for features that separate related mother-child pairs from unrelated individuals. On average, the children were about 10 +/- 4 years old, while the mothers were 40 +/- 4 years old. After adapter ligation was performed with NEBNext reagents, the libraries were sequenced on an Illumina HiSeq 2000 with 100+100 nt paired-end reads. To avoid cross-contamination, the mother libraries and the child libraries were prepared a month apart and sequenced in separate runs. Each donor had between about 500,000 and 2,300,000 distinct TCR beta clonotypes identified. Naive TCR beta clonotypes were estimated from low-frequency clonotypes matched to each donor's FACS-determined naive share, without sorting.

This TCR derives from a boy aged 5-17 years in good health. Input material: blood. The chain was built from TRBV20-1 and TRBJ2-1; 7 bases in between match TRBD2. The DNA is as follows: TGCAGTGCTACCCGGGGGGATCCTTCGTTCTTC. It translates as CSATRGDPSFF.